Following are 10 T cell receptor beta chains from one sample sequenced in a study of T-cell reconstitution after alpha-beta-depleted transplantation in children. Unique molecular identifiers were used to barcode this TCRbeta library. One entry per CDR3 protein results from TCRdb running MiXCR on the PCR reads. The sample records under 100,000 distinct CDR3 sequences, about a sixth being singletons. The sample here was PBMCs, mostly from graft donor cells, taken 180 days after TCRalphabeta/CD19-depleted stem cell transplant. The receptors stem from a male patient under 10 years old who had a stem cell transplant for acute lymphoblastic leukemia, so the T cells may come from the graft donor.

This clonotype came up many times. The gene calls are TRBV12-3 or TRBV12-4 and TRBJ1-1; weak D call: TRBD1 (6 bases). The CDR3 has 14 residues. With 2 bases removed from V and 0 bases from J, the gap between germline ends came to 7 bases. CDR3 bases: TGTGCCAGCAGTTTACAGGGGATGAACACTGAAGCTTTCTTT. Protein: CASSLQGMNTEAFF.

This clonotype has more than one count but fewer than ten. The genes are TRBV7-7 and TRBJ1-2; D remains ambiguous. V lost 5 bases and J 0 bases, leaving 16 bases between the germline ends. CDR3 length: 16 residues. The V gene's germline CDR1 is SSHAT and CDR2 FNYEAQ (reference sequence). CDR3 DNA: TGTGCCAGCAGCCAAGCCGAGCGAGCAGCTAACTATGGCTACACCTTC. Translation: CASSQAERAANYGYTF.

This CDR3 is CASSLDNFSQKAFF. The CDR3 DNA sequence: TGTGCCAGCAGCTTAGATAATTTCTCCCAGAAAGCTTTCTTT. J is TRBJ1-1 and V is TRBV7-2; D uncertain. The germline V gene encodes CDR1 SGHTA and CDR2 FQGNSA. Trimming took 1 base from V and 9 from J, leaving 15 bases between them. CDR3 length: 14 residues.

The rearrangement uses TRBV6-1 and TRBJ1-3; D is ambiguous. The CDR3 has 13 residues. The ends were cut back, 7 bases at V and 4 bases at J, with 11 bases in the middle. Germline CDR1 is MNHNS and CDR2 is SASEGT. The CDR3 DNA sequence: TGTGCCAGCACCGAGCCCGTCGGAAACACCATATATTTT. Its translation: CASTEPVGNTIYF.

This sequence joins TRBV20-1 and TRBJ1-3; D is ambiguous. V lost 6 bases and J lost 0, with 9 bases in between. Germline V gives CDR1 DFQATT, CDR2 SNEGSKA (reference sequence). This CDR3 comprises 13 residues. CDR3 sequence: CSAGESSGNTIYF. The CDR3 DNA reads TGCAGTGCCGGGGAGAGCTCTGGAAACACCATATATTTT.

In this sample, this clonotype turned up many times. The chain is built from TRBV15 and TRBJ1-1; 7 bases are shared with TRBD1. Germline CDR1 LNHNV, CDR2 YYDKDF (reference sequence). The length of the CDR3 is 15 residues. The ends lost 4 bases at V and 2 bases at J; junction bases unmatched: 7. CDR3 residues: CATSTPGQINTEAFF. The CDR3 DNA reads as TGTGCCACCAGCACTCCGGGACAGATAAACACTGAAGCTTTCTTT.

The chain employs TRBV5-1 and TRBJ1-1; D remains unclear. The ends were cut back, 0 bases at V and 9 bases at J, with 15 bases in the middle. The CDR3 is made up of 14 amino acids. The germline gives CDR1 SGHRS, CDR2 YFSETQ. The CDR3 coding sequence is TGCGCCAGCAGCTTGGCCCGGCAGGCCCTCAAAGCTTTCTTT. It yields the protein CASSLARQALKAFF.

In its sample, this clonotype was seen many times. The junction does not match germline at one end; this may be a read error. The chain links TRBV7-2 to TRBJ2-1; no clear D. The germline gives CDR1 SGHTA, CDR2 FQGNSA. The CDR3 totals 13 residues. CDR3 sequence: CASSLARSERMVF. The CDR3 nucleotides read TGTGCCAGCAGCTTAGCTCGAAGCGAGCGTATGGTCTTC.

The rearrangement joins TRBV5-1 to TRBJ1-2; D remains unclear. The CDR3 consists of 16 residues. The V end was cut by 0 bases, the J end by 3 bases, with 15 bases between. Germline lookup yields CDR1 SGHRS and CDR2 YFSETQ. The CDR3 region is CASSLARGLEDYGYTF. In DNA form, the CDR3 reads TGCGCCAGCAGCTTGGCAAGAGGGCTAGAAGACTATGGCTACACCTTC.

The table lists this clonotype with a few counts. The J gene is TRBJ1-2, the V gene TRBV28, with TRBD1 identical over 7 bases. CDR3 length: 15 residues. Germline CDR1 is MDHEN and CDR2 is SYDVKM. V was clipped by 3 bases and J by 5 bases; unmatched bases: 9. The CDR3 reads CASSFDRASWYGYTF. The CDR3 DNA sequence: TGTGCCAGCAGTTTCGACAGGGCCTCGTGGTATGGCTACACCTTC.